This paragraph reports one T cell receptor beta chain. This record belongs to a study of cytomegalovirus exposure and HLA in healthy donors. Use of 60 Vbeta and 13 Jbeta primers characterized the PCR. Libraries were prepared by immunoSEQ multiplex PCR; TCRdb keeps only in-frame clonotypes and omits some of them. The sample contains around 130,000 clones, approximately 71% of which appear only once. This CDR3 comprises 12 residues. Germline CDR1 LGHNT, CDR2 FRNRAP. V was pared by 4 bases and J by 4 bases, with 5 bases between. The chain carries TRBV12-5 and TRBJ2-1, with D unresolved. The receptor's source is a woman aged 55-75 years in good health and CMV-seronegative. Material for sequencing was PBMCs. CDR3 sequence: CASGSGYNEQFF. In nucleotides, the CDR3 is TGTGCTAGTGGTTCCGGTTACAATGAGCAGTTCTTC. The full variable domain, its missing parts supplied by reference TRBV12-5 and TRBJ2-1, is DARVTQTPRHKVTEMGQEVTMRCQPILGHNTVFWYRQTMMQGLELLAYFRNRAPLDDSGMPKDRFSAEMPDATLATLKIQPSEPRDSAVYFCASGSGYNEQFFGPGTRLTVL.